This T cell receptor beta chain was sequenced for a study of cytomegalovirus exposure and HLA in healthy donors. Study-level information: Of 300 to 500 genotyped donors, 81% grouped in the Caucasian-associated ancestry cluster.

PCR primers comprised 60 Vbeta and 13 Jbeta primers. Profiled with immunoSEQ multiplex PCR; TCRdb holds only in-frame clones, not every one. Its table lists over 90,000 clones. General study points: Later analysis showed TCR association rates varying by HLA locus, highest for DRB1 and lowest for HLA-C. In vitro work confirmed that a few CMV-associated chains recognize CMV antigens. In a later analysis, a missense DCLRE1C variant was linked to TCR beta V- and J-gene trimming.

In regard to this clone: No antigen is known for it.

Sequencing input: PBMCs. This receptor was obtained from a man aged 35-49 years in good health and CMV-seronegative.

CDR3 DNA: TGCAGCGCCCGTCCACGAGATAGCACAGATACGCAGTATTTT. Amino acids: CSARPRDSTDTQYF. The chain has TRBV29-1 and TRBJ2-3; D call uncertain. The germline gives CDR1 SQVTM, CDR2 ANQGSEA. The CDR3 extends over 14 amino acids. V was clipped by 7 bases and J by 0 bases, with 14 bases between them.